This T cell receptor (beta chain) comes out of a study of T cells in localized non-small cell lung cancer. Study-level results: Longer overall survival associated with higher blood T cell density; shorter survival with higher adjacent-lung clonality. In adjacent lung appeared a median about 58 of the top 100 tumor clones. Uninvolved adjacent lung had the highest recorded T cell clonality, with tumor below it.

To note about this clone: No antigen is known for it.

Germline CDR1 and CDR2: SGHRS and YFSETQ. With 3 bases removed from V and 4 bases from J, the gap between germline ends came to 13 bases. CDR3 length: 15 amino acids. Profiled with immunoSEQ multiplex PCR; TCRdb holds only in-frame clones, not every one. The table records about 16,000 clones, roughly 80% of them present only once. The source of this sequence is a male donor aged 60 or over with stage I lung adenocarcinoma. The gene calls are TRBV5-1 and TRBJ2-2; D is possibly TRBD2 (5 bases). Here the sequenced sample was peripheral blood, taken before any cancer treatment. The CDR3 region is CASSSDLAGTGELFF. The CDR3 bases are TGCGCCAGCAGCTCAGACCTCGCGGGCACCGGGGAGCTGTTTTTT.